This TCR beta chain was documented in a study of CD8+CD57+ T cells in acquired aplastic anemia. The study, taken as a whole, reports: A set of more than 25 CD8+ CDR3 sequences was shared between patients and controls, and these sequences appeared highly expressed in patients.

The TCR beta profiling, which covered VDJ combination and CDR3 sequence, was carried out using genomic DNA as the template. TCRdb ran MiXCR on the reads and lists one entry per CDR3 protein. The sample holds around 200,000 distinct CDR3 sequences; under 50% are singletons and the top ten take more than 1.5%. Patients chosen for sequencing had CD8+CD57+ cells that had expanded, as shown by flow cytometry. CDR3 length: 18 residues. Germline assignment: CDR1 ENHRY and CDR2 SYGVKD. Points on this clonotype: The antigen is not known. A junction boundary mismatches the germline segment, possibly from a read error.

This sequence joins TRBV10-3 and TRBJ2-6; either TRBD1 or TRBD2 may fit D (5 bases each). Sequenced input: sorted CD4+, CD8+, or CD8+CD57+ T cells (not recorded which) from PBMCs. This TCR derives from a human donor with aplastic anemia. CDR3: CAISESPGPSSGANVRTF. DNA of the CDR3: TGTGCCATCAGTGAGTCCCCGGGTCCCTCGTCCGGGGCCAACGTCCGGACTTTC.